These T cell receptor beta chains were read from a single sample in a study of blood T cell repertoires in COVID-19. Only in-frame clones appear in the TCRdb table, and some are missing; sequencing was by immunoSEQ multiplex PCR. The sample holds over 200,000 clones, approximately 82% seen once. The sample comprised peripheral blood. Receptors were obtained from a woman in her seventies with active or convalescent COVID-19. Each CDR3 is given with its conserved first and last residue. D genes are given only for firm matches. For some rows the clone size is stated as once, few or many, or as a class when expanded; others skip it.

TRBV6-5	TRBD1	TRBJ1-4	-	CASSSHRGTNEKLFF	TGTGCCAGCAGTTCCCACAGGGGGACTAATGAAAAACTGTTTTTT
TRBV9	TRBD1	TRBJ2-2	-	CASSPAPGQGSRELFF	TGTGCCAGCAGCCCCGCCCCGGGACAGGGTAGCCGGGAGCTGTTTTTT
TRBV27	-	TRBJ2-3	-	CASRRRAETSTDTQYF	TGTGCCAGCAGACGGCGGGCGGAAACTAGCACAGATACGCAGTATTTT
TRBV7-2	-	TRBJ1-5	-	CASSFGQNQPQHF	TGTGCCAGCAGCTTCGGACAGAATCAGCCCCAGCATTTT
TRBV4-1	-	TRBJ1-6	-	CASSRLQGEVSPLHF	TGCGCCAGCAGCCGTCTACAGGGTGAGGTTTCACCCCTCCACTTT
TRBV4-1	TRBD2	TRBJ2-1	-	CASSQPPGTTENNEQFF	TGCGCCAGCAGTCAACCCCCAGGGACTACCGAAAACAATGAGCAGTTCTTC
TRBV4-2	TRBD2	TRBJ2-1	-	CASSAGTSGVNEQFF	TGTGCCAGCAGCGCCGGGACTAGCGGGGTCAATGAGCAGTTCTTC
TRBV7-7	TRBD1	TRBJ2-7	once	CASSPADRTPYEQYF	TGTGCCAGCAGCCCTGCGGACAGGACACCCTACGAGCAGTACTTC
TRBV5-1	-	TRBJ1-5	-	CASSWGGRDQPQHF	TGCGCCAGCAGCTGGGGGGGTCGGGATCAGCCCCAGCATTTT
TRBV11-3	-	TRBJ2-4	-	CASSLDAGPKNIQYF	TGTGCCAGCAGCTTAGATGCGGGGCCCAAAAACATTCAGTACTTC
TRBV27	-	TRBJ1-5	-	CASSLSGRFEPQHF	TGTGCCAGCAGTTTATCTGGGAGATTCGAGCCCCAGCATTTT
TRBV5-1	-	TRBJ2-2	-	CASQPGVGGTGELFF	TGCGCCAGCCAGCCCGGGGTGGGTGGCACCGGGGAGCTGTTTTTT
TRBV5-4	TRBD2	TRBJ2-5	-	CASRQTSGSQETQYF	TGTGCCAGCAGGCAGACTAGCGGGAGCCAAGAGACCCAGTACTTC
TRBV6-5	-	TRBJ1-4	-	CASRRPGGNEKLFF	TGTGCCAGCAGGCGCCCCGGGGGTAATGAAAAACTGTTTTTT
TRBV5-1	TRBD1	TRBJ1-1	-	CASSGGTGSGRYTEAFF	TGCGCCAGCAGCGGTGGGACAGGGTCAGGTAGATACACTGAAGCTTTCTTT
TRBV6-4	TRBD1	TRBJ1-6	-	CASSLMGQGNSPLHF	TGTGCCAGCAGTTTGATGGGACAGGGGAATTCACCCCTCCACTTT
TRBV6-5	-	TRBJ2-7	-	CASSYSGTYEQYF	TGTGCCAGCAGTTACTCCGGGACCTACGAGCAGTACTTC
TRBV7-9	-	TRBJ2-3	-	CASRVKGPGGGDTQYF	TGTGCCAGCAGGGTCAAGGGACCCGGGGGTGGAGATACGCAGTATTTT
TRBV19	TRBD2	TRBJ2-1	-	CASKRAGETPYNEQFF	TGTGCCAGTAAACGGGCGGGAGAGACTCCCTACAATGAGCAGTTCTTC
TRBV7-8	-	TRBJ2-7	-	CASSFEASYEQYF	TGTGCCAGCAGCTTCGAGGCATCCTACGAGCAGTACTTC
TRBV7-9	TRBD1	TRBJ1-1	-	CASSQSGTGERAFF	TGTGCCAGCAGCCAATCCGGGACAGGGGAGAGGGCTTTCTTT
TRBV6-1	-	TRBJ2-5	once	CASSGNGPKGAGYRTQYF	TGTGCCAGCAGTGGGAACGGGCCTAAGGGGGCGGGGTATCGGACCCAGTACTTC
TRBV3-1/TRBV3-2	TRBD2	TRBJ2-7	-	CASSQDRSSGGVLAYEQYF	TGTGCCAGCAGCCAAGATCGCTCTAGCGGGGGGGTTTTAGCTTACGAGCAGTACTTC
TRBV24-1	-	TRBJ1-5	once	CATSAGYSNQPQHF	TGTGCCACCAGTGCGGGTTATAGCAATCAGCCCCAGCATTTT
TRBV18	-	TRBJ2-7	few	CASSPQGLRSYEQYF	TGTGCCAGCTCACCCCAGGGACTCCGCTCCTACGAGCAGTACTTC
TRBV30	-	TRBJ1-2	-	CAWSLHGANYGYTF	TGTGCCTGGAGTCTACATGGAGCTAACTATGGCTACACCTTC
TRBV3-1/TRBV3-2	-	TRBJ1-2	-	CASSQDRGPRGYTF	TGTGCCAGCAGCCAAGATAGAGGGCCGCGAGGCTACACCTTC
TRBV5-1	-	TRBJ1-1	few	CASSLFGPNTEAFF	TGCGCCAGCAGCTTGTTTGGCCCGAACACTGAAGCTTTCTTT
TRBV5-1	TRBD1	TRBJ1-2	-	CASSRVGTGVGGYTF	TGCGCCAGCAGCCGGGTGGGGACAGGGGTCGGCGGCTACACCTTC
TRBV7-6	TRBD2	TRBJ2-1	once	CASSHPPLAGGPNEQFF	TGTGCCAGCAGCCACCCCCCACTAGCGGGTGGGCCCAATGAGCAGTTCTTC
TRBV4-1	TRBD1	TRBJ1-3	-	CASSPLDRRNTIYF	TGCGCCAGCAGCCCACTGGACAGGCGAAACACCATATATTTT
TRBV5-6	-	TRBJ1-5	-	CASSGGAGMNQPQHF	TGTGCCAGCAGCGGAGGGGCGGGGATGAATCAGCCCCAGCATTTT
TRBV5-8	-	TRBJ2-6	-	CASSIPGAGANVLTF	TGTGCCAGCAGCATTCCAGGGGCTGGGGCCAACGTCCTGACTTTC
TRBV4-1	TRBD1	TRBJ1-2	-	CASSQGGQGAVGYTF	TGCGCCAGCAGCCAAGGGGGACAGGGGGCTGTTGGCTACACCTTC
TRBV13	-	TRBJ1-6	-	CASSLGRSPLHF	TGTGCCAGCAGCTTAGGCAGGTCACCCCTCCACTTT
TRBV7-2	-	TRBJ1-6	-	CASSLRLQVPSPLHF	TGTGCCAGCAGCTTACGGCTCCAGGTTCCCTCACCCCTCCACTTT
TRBV18	-	TRBJ1-5	-	CASSPPQSNQPQHF	TGTGCCAGCTCACCACCACAGAGCAATCAGCCCCAGCATTTT
TRBV7-9	-	TRBJ1-1	once	CASSPQGPTEAFF	TGTGCCAGCAGCCCCCAGGGCCCCACTGAAGCTTTCTTT
TRBV11-2	-	TRBJ1-4	-	CASSLGANEKLFF	TGTGCCAGCAGCTTAGGCGCTAATGAAAAACTGTTTTTT
TRBV18	-	TRBJ1-1	once	CASSPIQVDTEAFF	TGTGCCAGCTCACCAATCCAGGTTGACACTGAAGCTTTCTTT
TRBV5-1	-	TRBJ2-5	-	CASSLNAAEETQYF	TGCGCCAGCAGCTTGAACGCAGCGGAAGAGACCCAGTACTTC
TRBV9	TRBD1	TRBJ1-4	-	CASSVDEGAGTNEKLFF	TGTGCCAGCAGCGTAGACGAGGGGGCAGGGACTAATGAAAAACTGTTTTTT
TRBV4-2	-	TRBJ1-2	-	CASSTGYGYTF	TGTGCCAGCAGTACCGGGTATGGCTACACCTTC
TRBV7-8	TRBD1	TRBJ1-5	-	CASSSKGANQPQHF	TGTGCCAGCAGCTCAAAGGGGGCCAACCAGCCCCAGCATTTT
TRBV7-9	TRBD2	TRBJ2-3	-	CASSFAGGTTDTQYF	TGTGCCAGCAGCTTTGCGGGGGGCACAACAGATACGCAGTATTTT
TRBV6-6	-	TRBJ2-5	-	CASSLAEETQYF	TGTGCCAGCAGTTTAGCGGAAGAGACCCAGTACTTC
TRBV9	TRBD1	TRBJ2-7	-	CASSIGGLPLYEQYF	TGTGCCAGCAGCATAGGGGGCCTACCTCTCTACGAGCAGTACTTC
TRBV7-6	-	TRBJ1-1	once	CASSLALVGTEAFF	TGTGCCAGCAGCTTAGCCTTAGTCGGCACTGAAGCTTTCTTT
TRBV27	TRBD2	TRBJ2-1	-	CASSFVSGTSYNEQFF	TGTGCCAGCAGTTTTGTTAGCGGGACGTCCTACAATGAGCAGTTCTTC
TRBV5-6	-	TRBJ1-2	-	CASRRTPPNYGYTF	TGTGCCAGCAGAAGGACACCTCCAAACTATGGCTACACCTTC
TRBV19	TRBD1	TRBJ1-3	once	CATSRDRPFSGNTIYF	TGTGCCACCTCACGGGACAGGCCTTTCTCTGGAAACACCATATATTTT
TRBV15	TRBD2	TRBJ2-2	-	CATSFGLAGNTGELFF	TGTGCCACCAGCTTTGGACTAGCGGGAAACACCGGGGAGCTGTTTTTT
TRBV30	-	TRBJ2-5	-	CAWRPGTQETQYF	TGTGCCTGGAGGCCAGGGACTCAAGAGACCCAGTACTTC
TRBV5-1	TRBD2	TRBJ2-3	-	CASSLGTSVSTDTQYF	TGCGCCAGCAGCCTCGGGACTAGCGTAAGCACAGATACGCAGTATTTT